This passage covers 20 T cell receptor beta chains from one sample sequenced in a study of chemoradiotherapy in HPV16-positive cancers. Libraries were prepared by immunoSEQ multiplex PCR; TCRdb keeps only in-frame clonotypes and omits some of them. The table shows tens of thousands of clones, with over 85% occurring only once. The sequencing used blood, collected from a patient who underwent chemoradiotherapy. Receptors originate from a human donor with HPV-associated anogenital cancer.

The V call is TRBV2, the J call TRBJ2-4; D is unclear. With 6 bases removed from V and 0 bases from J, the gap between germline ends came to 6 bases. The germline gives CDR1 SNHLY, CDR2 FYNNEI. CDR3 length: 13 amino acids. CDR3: CASRGLAKNIQYF. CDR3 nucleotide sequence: TGTGCCAGCAGGGGCTTAGCCAAAAACATTCAGTACTTC.

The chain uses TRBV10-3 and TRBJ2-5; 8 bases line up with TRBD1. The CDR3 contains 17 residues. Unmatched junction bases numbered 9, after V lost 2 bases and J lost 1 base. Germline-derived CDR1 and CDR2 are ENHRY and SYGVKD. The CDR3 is CAISETRTGLVQETQYF. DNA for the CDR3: TGTGCCATCAGTGAGACCAGGACAGGGCTGGTCCAAGAGACCCAGTACTTC.

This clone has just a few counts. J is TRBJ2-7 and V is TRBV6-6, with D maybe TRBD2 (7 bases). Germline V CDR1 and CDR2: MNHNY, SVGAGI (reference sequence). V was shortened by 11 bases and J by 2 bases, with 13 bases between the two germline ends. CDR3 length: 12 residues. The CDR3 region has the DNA TGTGCCGCCGGGGGGCCCCCCTACGAGCAGTACTTC. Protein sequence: CAAGGPPYEQYF.

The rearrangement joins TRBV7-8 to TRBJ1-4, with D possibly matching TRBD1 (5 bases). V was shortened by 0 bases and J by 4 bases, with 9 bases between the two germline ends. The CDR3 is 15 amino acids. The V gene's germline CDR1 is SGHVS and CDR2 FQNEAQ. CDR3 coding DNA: TGTGCCAGCAGCTTAGCGGGCAGGGATAATGAAAAACTGTTTTTT. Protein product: CASSLAGRDNEKLFF. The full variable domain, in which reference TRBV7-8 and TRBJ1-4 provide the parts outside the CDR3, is GAGVSQSPRYKVAKRGQDVALRCDPISGHVSLFWYQQALGQGPEFLTYFQNEAQLDKSGLPSDRFFAERPEGSVSTLKIQRTQQEDSAVYLCASSLAGRDNEKLFFGSGTQLSVL.

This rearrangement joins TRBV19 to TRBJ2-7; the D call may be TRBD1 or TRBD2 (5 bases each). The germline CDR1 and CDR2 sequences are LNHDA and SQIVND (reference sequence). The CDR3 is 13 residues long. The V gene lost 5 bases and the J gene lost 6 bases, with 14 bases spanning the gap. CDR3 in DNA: TGTGCCAGTAGTGCCCGGGACCGTGGCGAGCAGTACTTC. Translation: CASSARDRGEQYF.

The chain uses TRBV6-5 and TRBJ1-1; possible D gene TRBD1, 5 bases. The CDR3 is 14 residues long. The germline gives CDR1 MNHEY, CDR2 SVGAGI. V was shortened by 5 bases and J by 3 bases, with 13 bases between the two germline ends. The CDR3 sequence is CASSPRGGYTEAFF. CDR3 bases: TGTGCCAGCAGTCCGAGGGGAGGGTACACTGAAGCTTTCTTT.

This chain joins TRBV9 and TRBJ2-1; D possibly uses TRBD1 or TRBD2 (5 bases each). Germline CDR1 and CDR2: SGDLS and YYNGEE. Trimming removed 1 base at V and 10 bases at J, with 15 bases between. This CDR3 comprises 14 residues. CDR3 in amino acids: CASSVHDYEGEQFF. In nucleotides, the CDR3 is TGTGCCAGCAGCGTACACGACTATGAGGGGGAGCAGTTCTTC.

CDR3 sequence reads: CASSRPGNGYTF. The CDR3 DNA is TGTGCCAGCAGCCGTCCAGGAAATGGCTACACCTTC. V is TRBV6-5 and J is TRBJ1-2; no clear D gene. Germline V gene sequence: CDR1 MNHEY, CDR2 SVGAGI. V dropped 6 bases and J dropped 6 bases, with 11 bases sitting between them. The CDR3 has 12 amino acids.

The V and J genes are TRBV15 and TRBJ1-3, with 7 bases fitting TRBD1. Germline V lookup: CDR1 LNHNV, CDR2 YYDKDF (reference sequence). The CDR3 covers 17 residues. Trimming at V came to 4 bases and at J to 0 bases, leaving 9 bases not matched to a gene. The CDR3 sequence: CATSTPIGTVSGNTIYF. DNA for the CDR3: TGTGCCACCAGCACTCCCATAGGGACAGTCTCTGGAAACACCATATATTTT.

CDR3 residues: CASYGGGASYEQYF. The DNA for the CDR3 is TGCGCCAGTTACGGCGGGGGGGCTTCGTACGAGCAGTACTTC. The J gene is TRBJ2-7, the V gene TRBV5-1; the match to TRBD2 covers 9 bases. CDR1 and CDR2 (germline): SGHRS, YFSETQ. V lost 8 bases to trimming and J lost 4 bases; unmatched junction nucleotides: 10. The CDR3 is 14 amino acids.

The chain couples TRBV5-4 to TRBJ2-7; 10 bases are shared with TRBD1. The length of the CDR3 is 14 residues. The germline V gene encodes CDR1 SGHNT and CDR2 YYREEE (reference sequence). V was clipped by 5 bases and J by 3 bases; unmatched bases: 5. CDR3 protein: CASRRDRGLYEQYF. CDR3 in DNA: TGTGCCAGCAGACGGGACAGGGGACTCTACGAGCAGTACTTC.

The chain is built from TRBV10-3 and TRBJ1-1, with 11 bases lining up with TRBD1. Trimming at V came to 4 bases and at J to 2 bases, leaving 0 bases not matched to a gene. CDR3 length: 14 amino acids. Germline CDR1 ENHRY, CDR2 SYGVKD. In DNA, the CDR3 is TGTGCCATCAGTGGGACAGGGGGCAACACTGAAGCTTTCTTT. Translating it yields CAISGTGGNTEAFF.

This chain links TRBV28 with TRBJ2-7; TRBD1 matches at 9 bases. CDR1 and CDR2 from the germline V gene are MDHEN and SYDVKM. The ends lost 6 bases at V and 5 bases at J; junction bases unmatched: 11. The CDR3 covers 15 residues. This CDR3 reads CASRAQGAHRDEQYF. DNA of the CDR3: TGTGCCAGCAGGGCACAGGGGGCTCACCGGGACGAGCAGTACTTC. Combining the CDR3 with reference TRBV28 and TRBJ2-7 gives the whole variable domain DVKVTQSSRYLVKRTGEKVFLECVQDMDHENMFWYRQDPGLGLRLIYFSYDVKMKEKGDIPEGYSVSREKKERFSLILESASTNQTSMYLCASRAQGAHRDEQYFGPGTRLTVT.

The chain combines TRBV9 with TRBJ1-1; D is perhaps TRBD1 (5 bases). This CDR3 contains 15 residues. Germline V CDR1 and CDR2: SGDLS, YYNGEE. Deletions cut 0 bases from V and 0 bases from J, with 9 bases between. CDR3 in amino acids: CASSVEGSLNTEAFF. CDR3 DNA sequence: TGTGCCAGCAGCGTAGAGGGGAGCTTGAACACTGAAGCTTTCTTT.

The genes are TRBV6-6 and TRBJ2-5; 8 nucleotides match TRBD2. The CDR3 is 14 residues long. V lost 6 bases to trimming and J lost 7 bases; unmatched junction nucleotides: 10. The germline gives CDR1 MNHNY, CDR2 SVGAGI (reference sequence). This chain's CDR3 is CASRGAGDLRTQYF. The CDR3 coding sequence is TGTGCCAGCAGGGGAGCGGGGGACCTGAGGACCCAGTACTTC.

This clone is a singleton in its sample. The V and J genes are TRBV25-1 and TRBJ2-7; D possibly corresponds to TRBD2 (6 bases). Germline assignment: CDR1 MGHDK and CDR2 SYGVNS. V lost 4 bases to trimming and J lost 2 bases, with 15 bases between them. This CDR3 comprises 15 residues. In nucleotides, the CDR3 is TGTGCCAGCAGTGGGACACGGGAGCCCCCCTACGAGCAGTACTTC. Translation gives CASSGTREPPYEQYF.

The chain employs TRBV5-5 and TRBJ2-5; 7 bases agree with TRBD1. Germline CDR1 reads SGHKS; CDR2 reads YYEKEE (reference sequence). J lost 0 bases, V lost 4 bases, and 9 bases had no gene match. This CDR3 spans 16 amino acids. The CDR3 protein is CASSQQGRTYQETQYF. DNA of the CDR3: TGTGCCAGCAGCCAACAGGGGCGCACGTACCAAGAGACCCAGTACTTC. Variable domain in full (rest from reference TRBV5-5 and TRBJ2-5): DAGVTQSPTHLIKTRGQQVTLRCSPISGHKSVSWYQQVLGQGPQFIFQYYEKEERGRGNFPDRFSARQFPNYSSELNVNALLLGDSALYLCASSQQGRTYQETQYFGPGTRLLVL.

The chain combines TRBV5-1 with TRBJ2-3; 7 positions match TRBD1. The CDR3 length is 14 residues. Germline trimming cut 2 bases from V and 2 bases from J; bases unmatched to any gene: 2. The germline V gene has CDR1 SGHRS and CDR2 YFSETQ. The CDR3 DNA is TGCGCCAGCAGCTTACAGGGGCTCACAGATACGCAGTATTTT. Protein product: CASSLQGLTDTQYF.

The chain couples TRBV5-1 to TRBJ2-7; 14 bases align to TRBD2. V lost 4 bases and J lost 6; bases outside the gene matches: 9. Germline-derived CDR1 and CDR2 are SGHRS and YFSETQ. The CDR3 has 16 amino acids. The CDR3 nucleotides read TGCGCCAGCAGCCCGGGGGGACTAGCGGGAGTTGGCGAGCAGTACTTC. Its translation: CASSPGGLAGVGEQYF.

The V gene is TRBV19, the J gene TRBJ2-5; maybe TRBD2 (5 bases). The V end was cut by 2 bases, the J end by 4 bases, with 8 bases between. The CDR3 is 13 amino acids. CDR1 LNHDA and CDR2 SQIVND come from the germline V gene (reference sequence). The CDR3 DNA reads TGTGCCAGTAGTATAAGAGGGCGAGAGACCCAGTACTTC. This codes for CASSIRGRETQYF.